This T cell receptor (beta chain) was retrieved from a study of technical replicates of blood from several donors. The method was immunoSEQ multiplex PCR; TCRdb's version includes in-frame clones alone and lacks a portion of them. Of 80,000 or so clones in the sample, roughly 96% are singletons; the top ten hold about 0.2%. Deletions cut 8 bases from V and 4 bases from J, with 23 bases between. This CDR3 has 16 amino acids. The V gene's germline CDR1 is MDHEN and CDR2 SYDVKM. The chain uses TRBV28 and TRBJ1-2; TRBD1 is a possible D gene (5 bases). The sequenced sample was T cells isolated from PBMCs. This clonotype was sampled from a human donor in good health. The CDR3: CASRKQPGQGLYGYTF. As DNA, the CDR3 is TGTGCCAGCCGCAAACAACCCGGGCAGGGACTCTATGGCTACACCTTC.